This is a list of T cell receptor beta chains from one sample in a study of control samples from healthy donors and cancer patients. TCRdb keeps only in-frame clones here, not all; method: immunoSEQ multiplex PCR. The sample holds 98,000 or so clones, 82% seen once. Sequenced material: blood. The receptors shown here come from a man in his 60s in good health. Both conserved end residues are part of each CDR3.

TRBV19	CASSLRTFRGNTIYF
TRBV5-1	CASSLEGQGNTEAFF
TRBV7-5	CARSLGLAGGIEQFF
TRBV2	CASSGFGRQPQHF
TRBV18	CASTHPPEKTQYF
TRBV3-1/TRBV3-2	CASRDAGDGTKNIQYF
TRBV7-2	CASSFLRGETQYF
TRBV4-1	CASSQEAGPGVTYNSPLHF
TRBV11-2	CASRGLAGRSPLHF
TRBV9	CASSVGQNTGELFF
TRBV2	CASRGQSPLGEAFF
TRBV6-4	CASSDLRQGANTEAFF
TRBV27	CASSTPSGDNEQFF
TRBV3-1/TRBV3-2	CASSQGGLAGVRTQYF
TRBV9	CASSPQGNTPTGELFF
TRBV9	CASSLPTSGADNEQFF
TRBV2	CASSDNLLAGGGNEQFF
TRBV2	CASTPGRRGRLTVNTEAFF
TRBV27	CASSPVGQKKGYEQYF
TRBV4-2	CASSRGTSETNEQFF
TRBV11-1	CASSLHTVGSPLHF
TRBV7-2	CASSLTGTQYF
TRBV11-3	CASSIQTNAEQYF
TRBV10-2	CASSETGGPRPQHF
TRBV30	CAWRDRGLDEQYF
TRBV7-8	CASSLVLAEHYNEQFF
TRBV3-1/TRBV3-2	CASSGGQGSYEQYF
TRBV19	CASSTTGTSLAGELFF
TRBV19	CASRQGASEKLFF
TRBV5-5	CASSTVGPANEQFF
TRBV2	CASRFGTGDGQPQHF
TRBV5-4	CASRSAGNYEQYF
TRBV3-1/TRBV3-2	CASSQGGVNQPQHF
TRBV30	CAWTLGQAGTEAFF
TRBV5-1	CASSLGRLGSGELFF
TRBV7-9	CASSRVGLATNTGELFF
TRBV15	CATSRGSGADTQYF
TRBV2	CASEDLYRGGAYEQYF
TRBV4-1	CASSQKGPRKNTGELFF
TRBV3-1/TRBV3-2	CASSQGSYEQYF
TRBV7-9	CASTPGTTSTDTQYF
TRBV2	CASSEFYGSLEQYF
TRBV7-8	CASSLLRGGTDTQYF
TRBV12-1	CASSFTHRDRGRWAYQPQHF
TRBV5-8	CASSFGAGGYTF
TRBV28	CASSVTGSRVYEQYF
TRBV7-9	CASSPDKGASTEAFF
TRBV5-1	CASSVGRGTSTDTQYF
TRBV5-1	CASSLDSNEKLFF
TRBV29-1	CSVRVLMGKNIQYF
TRBV27	CASGPGRAAFF
TRBV30	CAWSSYEPGATQYF
TRBV14	CASSPGLAEKYF
TRBV7-3	CASSSKRSGLAGGPGNEQFF